The next 13 T cell receptor beta chains were all read from a single sample in a study of OX40 agonist ivuxolimab in advanced cancers. The data were produced by immunoSEQ multiplex PCR, yet TCRdb's version contains in-frame clones alone and is incomplete. Here the sample spans about 75,000 clones, 86% being singletons. Sequencing used CD4+ or CD8+ T cells sorted from blood, obtained in a trial of the OX40 agonist ivuxolimab. The source of these receptors is an adult with an advanced solid tumor such as melanoma, head and neck, liver or kidney cancer.

V usage is TRBV11-1 and J usage is TRBJ2-1; 11 bases fit TRBD2. CDR1 is SGHAT, CDR2 FQDESV, per germline (reference sequence). J was trimmed by 4 bases and V by 4 bases; bases with no gene match: 3. This CDR3 is built from 15 residues. For the CDR3, the DNA is TGTGCCAGCAGCTCGCGACTAGCGGGATACAATGAGCAGTTCTTC. Translated, it gives CASSSRLAGYNEQFF.

The V call is TRBV7-2, the J call TRBJ2-7, with D hard to call. V gave up 2 bases and J gave up 7 bases, with 6 bases separating them. The germline gives CDR1 SGHTA, CDR2 FQGNSA. The length of the CDR3 is 11 residues. CDR3: CASSLFREQYF. In DNA, the CDR3 is TGTGCCAGCAGCTTATTCCGGGAGCAGTACTTC.

The chain combines TRBV5-5 with TRBJ2-5, with TRBD2 identical over 8 bases. Trimming removed 4 bases from V and 5 bases from J; junction bases left unmatched: 4. The CDR3 is 13 amino acids. Germline V CDR1 and CDR2: SGHKS, YYEKEE (reference sequence). The CDR3 here is CASSPIAGETQYF. In nucleotides, the CDR3 is TGTGCCAGCAGCCCCATAGCGGGGGAGACCCAGTACTTC.

This CDR3 is CASSLAGGMGEQFF. CDR3 DNA: TGTGCCAGCAGCTTAGCGGGAGGGATGGGTGAGCAGTTCTTC. The chain links TRBV7-9 to TRBJ2-1, with 7 positions matching TRBD2. CDR3 length equals 14 residues. The germline V gene has CDR1 SEHNR and CDR2 FQNEAQ (reference sequence). With V trimmed by 0 bases and J by 9 bases, 5 bases remained unmatched.

The J gene is TRBJ1-2, the V gene TRBV28, with D perhaps TRBD1 (6 bases). Germline V gene sequence: CDR1 MDHEN, CDR2 SYDVKM. This CDR3 spans 16 amino acids. The ends were cut back, 5 bases at V and 8 bases at J, with 24 bases in the middle. CDR3 coding DNA: TGTGCCAGCAGTCTCCCTGGTTGGGCAGGGGTTGTGGGCTACACCTTC. It is translated as CASSLPGWAGVVGYTF.

This chain links TRBV14 with TRBJ1-4; 7 nucleotides match TRBD1. The junction had 14 bases not matched to a gene; V was cut back by 0 bases and J by 7 bases. This CDR3 comprises 18 residues. Germline V gene sequence: CDR1 SGHDN, CDR2 FVKESK. The CDR3 loop is CASSQERLSAAGGEKLFF. CDR3 nucleotide sequence: TGTGCCAGCAGCCAAGAGCGGCTTAGTGCGGCAGGGGGTGAAAAACTGTTTTTT.

This chain uses TRBV21-1 with TRBJ2-7; the D call of TRBD1 is as the table states it, not checked on the DNA. TRBV21-1 is a pseudogene locus. This CDR3 is built from 16 residues. The CDR3 region is CASSKAGRQATYEQYF. CDR3 DNA sequence: TGTGCCAGCAGCAAAGCGGGGAGACAGGCTACCTACGAGCAGTACTTC.

The rearrangement uses TRBV4-1 and TRBJ1-2; 11 bases align to TRBD1. Germline lookup yields CDR1 MGHRA and CDR2 YSYEKL. After removal of 3 bases from V and 8 bases from J, the junction contained 5 bases not matched to a gene. The CDR3 is 14 amino acids. The CDR3 coding sequence is TGCGCCAGCAGCCACTGGGGACAGGGGGGAGGCTACACCTTC. Translated: CASSHWGQGGGYTF.

V gene TRBV28 combines with J gene TRBJ2-7, with TRBD1 matching over 10 bases. V trimming: 7 bases; J trimming: 2 bases; junction bases outside the gene matches: 5. This CDR3 is built from 14 residues. The germline gives CDR1 MDHEN, CDR2 SYDVKM. CDR3 sequence (DNA): TGTGCCAGCACCGGGACAGGGGCCCCCTACGAGCAGTACTTC. Translated: CASTGTGAPYEQYF.

This rearrangement joins TRBV7-9 to TRBJ2-3; 13 bases are shared with TRBD2. Germline loops: CDR1 SEHNR, CDR2 FQNEAQ (reference sequence). This CDR3 spans 17 amino acids. The V gene end was trimmed by 3 bases and the J gene end by 1 base; junction bases not matched to a gene: 4. DNA for the CDR3: TGTGCCAGCAGCTTCCCCGGACTAGCGGGGGGCACAGATACGCAGTATTTT. This gives the protein CASSFPGLAGGTDTQYF.

This clone has only one observation. V gene TRBV9 combines with J gene TRBJ1-3; a weak D match, TRBD1 (5 bases). CDR1 SGDLS and CDR2 YYNGEE come from the germline V gene. V dropped 6 bases and J dropped 0 bases, with 7 bases sitting between them. This CDR3 contains 13 residues. Here the CDR3 reads CASKTASGNTIYF. DNA for the CDR3: TGTGCCAGCAAGACAGCCTCTGGAAACACCATATATTTT.

The gene calls are TRBV7-3 and TRBJ2-5; D not certain. The germline V and J ends were trimmed by 1 base and 0 bases, with 15 bases remaining between them. CDR1 is SGHTA and CDR2 is FQGTGA in the germline V gene. The CDR3 spans 17 residues. Here the CDR3 DNA reads TGTGCCAGCAGCTTAAAGTCCTGCGGAAAGTACCAAGAGACCCAGTACTTC. Protein sequence: CASSLKSCGKYQETQYF.

The chain employs TRBV28 and TRBJ1-5; 7 bases line up with TRBD1. From germline, CDR1 is MDHEN and CDR2 SYDVKM. With 6 bases clipped from V and 6 bases from J, the junction kept 8 bases outside the gene matches. The CDR3 runs to 14 residues. The CDR3 protein is CASRPTGEGQPQHF. CDR3 coding DNA: TGTGCCAGCAGGCCTACAGGGGAGGGTCAGCCCCAGCATTTT. The full variable domain, rest sourced from reference TRBV28 and TRBJ1-5, is DVKVTQSSRYLVKRTGEKVFLECVQDMDHENMFWYRQDPGLGLRLIYFSYDVKMKEKGDIPEGYSVSREKKERFSLILESASTNQTSMYLCASRPTGEGQPQHFGDGTRLSIL.